Below are 30 T cell receptor beta chains sequenced from a single sample in a study of shared clonotypes between healthy human individuals. The table came from immunoSEQ multiplex PCR; TCRdb's copy has only in-frame clones and leaves some out. Of approximately 500,000 clones listed, about 95% are singletons. The sequenced sample was naive CD4+ T cells sorted from blood. Subset meaning: CD45RA+ positively selected. These receptors were taken from a woman in her twenties or thirties in good health.

The CDR3 DNA follows: TGTGCCAGTAGTATAGTCGGTAGCAATCAGCCCCAGCATTTT. It codes for CASSIVGSNQPQHF. J is TRBJ1-5 and V is TRBV19; D remains ambiguous. The CDR3 has 14 residues. The germline CDR1 and CDR2 sequences are LNHDA and SQIVND (reference sequence). Trimming stripped 1 base from V and 0 bases from J, with 4 bases between.

The gene calls are TRBV19 and TRBJ2-1; perhaps TRBD2 as D (6 bases). Germline CDR1 is LNHDA and CDR2 is SQIVND (reference sequence). The V and J ends lost 7 bases and 0 bases respectively, with 16 bases between them. This CDR3 spans 16 amino acids. CDR3 in amino acids: CASMGTGVSSYNEQFF. For the CDR3, the DNA is TGTGCCAGTATGGGGACGGGGGTAAGCTCCTACAATGAGCAGTTCTTC.

The chain carries TRBV6-1 and TRBJ2-7; 7 nucleotides align to TRBD1. CDR3 length: 18 residues. The germline V gene encodes CDR1 MNHNS and CDR2 SASEGT. Trimming removed 3 bases from V and 3 bases from J; junction bases left unmatched: 17. CDR3 nucleotide sequence: TGTGCCAGCAGTGATCGCCCGGGACAGAAAGGGGTAAGCTACGAGCAGTACTTC. This sequence encodes CASSDRPGQKGVSYEQYF.

This chain links TRBV11-3 with TRBJ2-1; a weak D match, TRBD1 (6 bases). This CDR3 comprises 15 residues. Germline CDR1 reads SGHNT; CDR2 reads YENEEA. Trimming left V 4 bases short and J 7 bases short, with 17 bases between. CDR3 residues: CASSSDRSAFNEQFF. In nucleotides, the CDR3 is TGTGCCAGCAGCTCGGACAGATCCGCATTTAATGAGCAGTTCTTC.

The chain couples TRBV7-9 to TRBJ2-5; 11 bases map to TRBD1. The germline V gene has CDR1 SEHNR and CDR2 FQNEAQ (reference sequence). The CDR3 has 14 amino acids. J lost 4 bases, V lost 7 bases, and 5 bases had no gene match. DNA of the CDR3: TGTGCCAGCACAGGACAGGGGGCAAGAGAGACCCAGTACTTC. Amino acid sequence: CASTGQGARETQYF.

The rearrangement uses TRBV23-1 and TRBJ2-5; D is unresolved. The DNA matches TRBJ2-7 better at its end, which makes the J call doubtful. TRBV23-1 is flagged as an ORF with uncertain function. The CDR3 spans 13 residues. CDR3 nucleotides: TGCGCCGTCCTCGTGGTTCCTCTTACCGAGCAGTACTTC. This codes for CAVLVVPLTEQYF.

CDR3 sequence: CASSPSRGPYEQYF. DNA of the CDR3: TGTGCCAGCAGCCCCTCCAGGGGCCCCTACGAGCAGTACTTC. The V call is TRBV7-2, the J call TRBJ2-7; possibly TRBD1 for D (6 bases). The CDR3 contains 14 residues. The V gene's germline CDR1 is SGHTA and CDR2 FQGNSA. Deletions cut 5 bases from V and 2 bases from J, with 13 bases between. Based on the CDR3 plus reference TRBV7-2 and TRBJ2-7, the full variable domain is GAGVSQSPSNKVTEKGKDVELRCDPISGHTALYWYRQSLGQGLEFLIYFQGNSAPDKSGLPSDRFSAERTGGSVSTLTIQRTQQEDSAVYLCASSPSRGPYEQYFGPGTRLTVT.

This clone was observed once. The chain couples TRBV11-3 to TRBJ2-5; 9 nucleotides agree with TRBD1. CDR1 is SGHNT and CDR2 is YENEEA in the germline V gene. Unmatched junction bases numbered 11, after V lost 4 bases and J lost 2 bases. This CDR3 has 17 amino acids. This CDR3 reads CASSSGTGLKTQETQYF. DNA for the CDR3: TGTGCCAGCAGCTCCGGGACAGGGTTGAAGACACAAGAGACCCAGTACTTC.

The chain recombines TRBV5-4 with TRBJ1-2; TRBD1 matches 7 bases. The germline V gene has CDR1 SGHNT and CDR2 YYREEE (reference sequence). Unmatched junction bases numbered 8, after V lost 4 bases and J lost 8 bases. The CDR3 totals 13 residues. CDR3 sequence: CASSTDRVKGYTF. Written as DNA, the CDR3 is TGTGCCAGCAGCACAGACAGGGTTAAGGGCTACACCTTC.

The rearrangement joins TRBV18 to TRBJ2-1; 16 positions agree with TRBD2. There are 16 residues in the CDR3. V shed 0 bases and J 10 bases; nucleotides not matched to a gene: 3. CDR1 and CDR2 (germline): KGHSH, LQKENI. In DNA form, the CDR3 reads TGTGCCAGCTCACCACCGGGACTAGCGGGGGGGGTCGAGCAGTTCTTC. This gives the protein CASSPPGLAGGVEQFF.

This clone was picked up one time. The chain has TRBV5-1 and TRBJ1-3, with D unresolved. The CDR3 consists of 15 residues. The germline V gene has CDR1 SGHRS and CDR2 YFSETQ. Deletions cut 1 base from V and 6 bases from J, with 14 bases between. The CDR3 region is CASSLTGVVLNTIYF. In nucleotides, the CDR3 is TGCGCCAGCAGCTTGACGGGAGTAGTGCTAAACACCATATATTTT. Full variable domain (remainder filled in from reference TRBV5-1 and TRBJ1-3): KAGVTQTPRYLIKTRGQQVTLSCSPISGHRSVSWYQQTPGQGLQFLFEYFSETQRNKGNFPGRFSGRQFSNSRSEMNVSTLELGDSALYLCASSLTGVVLNTIYFGEGSWLTVV.

The chain uses TRBV28 and TRBJ2-1, with 10 bases identical to TRBD1. Germline loops: CDR1 MDHEN, CDR2 SYDVKM. The J segment lost 2 bases and the V segment lost 5 bases, leaving 9 bases of the junction unmatched. The CDR3 length is 17 residues. CDR3 nucleotide sequence: TGTGCCAGCAGTACATGGGTAGGGACAGGGGCCTACAATGAGCAGTTCTTC. Translating it yields CASSTWVGTGAYNEQFF.

This chain joins TRBV15 and TRBJ2-7, with a possible D match to TRBD2 (5 bases). Germline CDR1 reads LNHNV; CDR2 reads YYDKDF (reference sequence). The V end lost 0 bases, the J end lost 0 bases, and 6 bases lay between the germline ends. The length of the CDR3 is 14 residues. The CDR3 here is CATSREAVSYEQYF. As DNA, the CDR3 is TGTGCCACCAGCAGAGAAGCGGTCTCCTACGAGCAGTACTTC.

The V and J genes are TRBV2 and TRBJ2-1; D is possibly TRBD2 (6 bases). The CDR3 is made up of 14 amino acids. Germline V gene data show CDR1 as SNHLY and CDR2 as FYNNEI. The germline V and J ends were trimmed by 4 bases and 5 bases, with 12 bases remaining between them. The CDR3, as DNA: TGTGCCAGCAGTGCCGGGACTGCGCACAATGAGCAGTTCTTC. Amino acids: CASSAGTAHNEQFF. The variable domain in full, completed from reference TRBV2 and TRBJ2-1, reads EPEVTQTPSHQVTQMGQEVILRCVPISNHLYFYWYRQILGQKVEFLVSFYNNEISEKSEIFDDQFSVERPDGSNFTLKIRSTKLEDSAMYFCASSAGTAHNEQFFGPGTRLTVL.

The chain has TRBV11-2 and TRBJ2-4, with 8 bases that match TRBD1. Germline V gene sequence: CDR1 SGHAT, CDR2 FQNNGV. The CDR3 contains 16 residues. After removal of 5 bases from V and 6 bases from J, the junction contained 12 bases not matched to a gene. CDR3 coding DNA: TGTGCCAGCAGCACCCGAGGACAGGGTGTCCTAAACATTCAGTACTTC. This gives the protein CASSTRGQGVLNIQYF. The whole variable domain, filled in from reference TRBV11-2 and TRBJ2-4, reads EAGVAQSPRYKIIEKRQSVAFWCNPISGHATLYWYQQILGQGPKLLIQFQNNGVVDDSQLPKDRFSAERLKGVDSTLKIQPAKLEDSAVYLCASSTRGQGVLNIQYFGAGTRLSVL.

The chain uses TRBV28 and TRBJ1-3; D is unresolved. This CDR3 region has 12 residues. Trimming removed 5 bases from V and 2 bases from J, with 4 bases in between. The germline CDR1 and CDR2 sequences are MDHEN and SYDVKM. The CDR3 region is CASSTTGNTIYF. The CDR3 coding sequence is TGTGCCAGCAGTACCACTGGAAACACCATATATTTT.

The chain's CDR3 is CASSQTLAEGDTDTQYF. The CDR3 DNA reads as TGTGCCAGCAGCCAAACCCTAGCGGAGGGAGACACAGATACGCAGTATTTT. The V and J genes are TRBV4-2 and TRBJ2-3, with TRBD2 matching 7 bases. The germline V gene encodes CDR1 LGHNA and CDR2 YNFKEQ. The CDR3 has 17 amino acids. J lost 2 bases, V lost 2 bases, and 10 bases had no gene match.

CDR3 residues: CASSLETGAQYF. CDR3 coding DNA: TGTGCCAGCAGCTTAGAGACAGGGGCCCAGTACTTC. This chain links TRBV7-9 with TRBJ2-5, with TRBD1 matching over 8 bases. This CDR3 region has 12 residues. CDR1 is SEHNR, CDR2 FQNEAQ, per germline (reference sequence). The V segment lost 1 base and the J segment 9 bases; nucleotides outside the gene matches: 1.

The V and J genes are TRBV5-1 and TRBJ2-3; D may be TRBD2 (5 bases). In germline, CDR1 is SGHRS, CDR2 YFSETQ. The CDR3 consists of 14 residues. V lost 0 bases and J lost 2, with 7 bases in between. The CDR3 here is CASSLAGDTDTQYF. CDR3 nucleotide sequence: TGCGCCAGCAGCTTGGCCGGGGACACAGATACGCAGTATTTT.

This chain joins TRBV2 and TRBJ2-7; 14 bases fit TRBD2. The V segment lost 5 bases and the J segment 7 bases; nucleotides outside the gene matches: 7. The CDR3 spans 15 residues. The germline CDR1 and CDR2 sequences are SNHLY and FYNNEI. The CDR3 region is CASSPGLAGVDEQYF. CDR3 DNA sequence: TGTGCCAGCAGTCCGGGACTAGCGGGAGTTGATGAGCAGTACTTC.

The V and J genes are TRBV20-1 and TRBJ2-7; D unresolved. The CDR3 is 11 residues long. Trimming cost V 7 bases and J 1 base, with 8 bases left between them. Germline-derived CDR1 and CDR2 are DFQATT and SNEGSKA (reference sequence). The CDR3 loop is CSVGYSYEQYF. The CDR3 region has the DNA TGCAGTGTTGGATATTCCTACGAGCAGTACTTC.

The chain is built from TRBV27 and TRBJ1-2; 7 bases agree with TRBD1. The V segment lost 6 bases and the J segment 6 bases; nucleotides outside the gene matches: 10. The CDR3 loop spans 14 amino acids. Germline V CDR1 and CDR2: MNHEY, SMNVEV (reference sequence). The CDR3 spells CASSPKDRKHGYTF. The CDR3 coding sequence is TGTGCCAGCAGCCCTAAGGACAGGAAACATGGCTACACCTTC.

The chain has TRBV4-2 and TRBJ2-1; tentatively, D is TRBD2 (5 bases). The V and J ends lost 0 bases and 15 bases respectively, with 18 bases between them. This CDR3 comprises 14 residues. Per germline, CDR1 LGHNA and CDR2 YNFKEQ. CDR3 coding DNA: TGTGCCAGCAGCCAAGATCAGTGGCGGGCACCGGGGTTCTTC. Translating gives CASSQDQWRAPGFF.

This clone was seen a single time. The rearrangement joins TRBV6-1 to TRBJ2-7; the match to TRBD2 covers 12 bases. The V gene end was trimmed by 3 bases and the J gene end by 2 bases; junction bases not matched to a gene: 5. CDR1 and CDR2 (germline): MNHNS, SASEGT. CDR3 length: 16 amino acids. The CDR3 DNA sequence: TGTGCCAGCAGTGATATCGGACTAGCGGGGACCTACGAGCAGTACTTC. It encodes CASSDIGLAGTYEQYF.

The chain links TRBV30 to TRBJ2-5, with TRBD2 matching over 7 bases. The V and J ends lost 5 bases and 1 base, in that order; junction bases with no gene match: 7. The CDR3 runs 14 residues. Germline CDR1 GTSNPN, CDR2 SVGIG (reference sequence). The CDR3 protein is CAWGTLAVQETQYF. The CDR3 DNA reads TGTGCCTGGGGGACTCTAGCGGTCCAAGAGACCCAGTACTTC.

This rearrangement joins TRBV5-4 to TRBJ1-2; D might be TRBD1 (5 bases). The CDR3 covers 15 residues. V was trimmed by 2 bases and J by 1 base, leaving 12 bases between them. CDR1 and CDR2 from the germline V gene are SGHNT and YYREEE (reference sequence). CDR3 sequence: CASSFLGDGNYGYTF. The CDR3, as DNA: TGTGCCAGCAGCTTTTTGGGGGACGGTAACTATGGCTACACCTTC.

The chain joins TRBV11-2 to TRBJ2-7; maybe TRBD2 (5 bases). The V gene's germline CDR1 is SGHAT and CDR2 FQNNGV. V gave up 0 bases and J gave up 6 bases, with 15 bases separating them. This CDR3 has 15 amino acids. This chain's CDR3 is CASSLDGSAGVEQYF. As DNA, the CDR3 is TGTGCCAGCAGCTTAGATGGGAGCGCCGGAGTCGAGCAGTACTTC.

The chain joins TRBV7-2 to TRBJ2-3, with no clear D. This CDR3 is built from 13 residues. V was trimmed by 3 bases and J by 4 bases, leaving 8 bases between them. In germline, CDR1 is SGHTA, CDR2 FQGNSA. CDR3 nucleotides: TGTGCCAGCAGCTTCAAGGTGGCAGATACGCAGTATTTT. Translated, it gives CASSFKVADTQYF.

The chain carries TRBV7-2 and TRBJ2-5; no reliable D call. Germline CDR1 and CDR2: SGHTA and FQGNSA. V lost 1 base and J lost 1, with 7 bases in between. The CDR3 length is 14 residues. The CDR3 nucleotides are TGTGCCAGCAGCTTAGGAGGCTCCCAAGAGACCCAGTACTTC. Its protein is CASSLGGSQETQYF.

As regards this clone: At the DNA level, this CDR3 is encoded by other sequences in the same sample as well. V usage is TRBV2 and J usage is TRBJ2-7; TRBD2 agrees at 11 bases. This CDR3 is built from 14 residues. The ends lost 2 bases at V and 4 bases at J; junction bases unmatched: 1. Germline loops: CDR1 SNHLY, CDR2 FYNNEI. The CDR3 sequence is CASSETSGSYEQYF. DNA for the CDR3: TGTGCCAGCAGTGAAACTAGCGGGAGTTACGAGCAGTACTTC.